Listed below are T cell receptor beta chains from one sample, sequenced in a study of cytotoxic CD8 clonotypes in ibrutinib-treated CLL. TCRdb's table, derived via immunoSEQ multiplex PCR, lists solely in-frame clones and lacks some. In the table there are approximately 12,000 clones, about 59% of which are singletons. The specimen was PBMCs, collected before ibrutinib treatment. The receptor set was obtained from a human donor with chronic lymphocytic leukemia. CDR3s include the opening cysteine and the closing phenylalanine or tryptophan. Clone size is not always given. Where it is, it says once, few, many or a class for expanded clones.

>TRBV5-1|-|TRBJ1-5
CASSLDRGSNQPQHF
>TRBV6-1|once|TRBJ1-4
CASSEEPGTGTEKLFF
>TRBV7-9|-|TRBJ2-7
CASSPPGGVGNEQYF
>TRBV18|-|TRBJ1-5
CASSRTTGAQPQHF
>TRBV10-2|-|TRBJ1-1
CASSRRRGETEAFF
>TRBV7-2|-|TRBJ1-5
CASSLQGGVSNQPQHF
>TRBV6-6|-|TRBJ2-1
CASMRGGSYNEQFF
>TRBV9|-|TRBJ2-7
CASSVADPPAYEQYF
>TRBV4-1|-|TRBJ2-3
CASSLTGTYNTDTQYF
>TRBV2|-|TRBJ1-1
CASSQGAWKEAFF